This T cell receptor beta chain was captured in a study of blood T cell repertoires in COVID-19. Background on the study: Samples came from the United States, Italy and Spain, spanning acute and convalescent COVID-19. T cells, B-cell-depleted T cells, or PBMCs provided the cDNA or gDNA that served as material.

In Seattle, patients joined the study during active infection and were tracked longitudinally. Germline-derived CDR1 and CDR2 are ENHRY and SYGVKD. V lost 2 bases and J 6 bases, leaving 10 bases between the germline ends. This CDR3 comprises 14 residues. As originally analysed: Reference gene primer amplification yielded estimated nucleated cell counts. Generated by immunoSEQ multiplex PCR, the TCRdb table keeps only in-frame clones and is missing some. That table supplies the V and J calls and clone size; D and trimming were determined from the DNA. The sample has 150,000 to 160,000 clones; 70% to 85% are singletons.

The rearrangement uses TRBV10-3 and TRBJ2-2, with D possibly TRBD1 on 6 matching bases. Sequenced sample: peripheral blood. This receptor was taken from a man between 60 and 70 years old with COVID-19, enrolled during active disease. CDR3 residues: CAISERTVPGELFF. The CDR3 coding sequence is TGTGCCATCAGTGAGCGGACAGTGCCCGGGGAGCTGTTTTTT.